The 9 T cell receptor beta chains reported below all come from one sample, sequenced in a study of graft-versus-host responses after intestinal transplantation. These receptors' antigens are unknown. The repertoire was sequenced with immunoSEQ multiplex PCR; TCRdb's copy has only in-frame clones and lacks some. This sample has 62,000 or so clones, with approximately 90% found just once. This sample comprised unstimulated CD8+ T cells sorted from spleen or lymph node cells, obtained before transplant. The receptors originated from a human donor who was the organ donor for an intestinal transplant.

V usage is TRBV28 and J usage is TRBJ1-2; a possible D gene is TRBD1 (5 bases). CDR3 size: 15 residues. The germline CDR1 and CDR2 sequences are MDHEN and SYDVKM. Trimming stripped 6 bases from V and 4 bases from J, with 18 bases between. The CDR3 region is CASSRPTATLYGYTF. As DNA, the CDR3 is TGTGCCAGCAGCCGACCGACAGCTACTCTCTATGGCTACACCTTC.

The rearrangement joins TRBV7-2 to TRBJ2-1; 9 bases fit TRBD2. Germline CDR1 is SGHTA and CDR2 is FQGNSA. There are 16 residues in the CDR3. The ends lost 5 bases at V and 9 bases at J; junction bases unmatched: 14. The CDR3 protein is CASSRGIAGDWSEQFF. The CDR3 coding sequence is TGTGCCAGCAGCCGGGGCATAGCGGGAGATTGGTCTGAGCAGTTCTTC.

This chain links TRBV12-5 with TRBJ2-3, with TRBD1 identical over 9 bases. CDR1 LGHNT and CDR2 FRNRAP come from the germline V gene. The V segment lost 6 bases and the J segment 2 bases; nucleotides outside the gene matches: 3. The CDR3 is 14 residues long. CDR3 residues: CASGGTGITDTQYF. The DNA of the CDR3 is TGTGCTAGTGGGGGGACAGGGATCACAGATACGCAGTATTTT. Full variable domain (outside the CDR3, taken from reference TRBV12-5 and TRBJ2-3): DARVTQTPRHKVTEMGQEVTMRCQPILGHNTVFWYRQTMMQGLELLAYFRNRAPLDDSGMPKDRFSAEMPDATLATLKIQPSEPRDSAVYFCASGGTGITDTQYFGPGTRLTVL.

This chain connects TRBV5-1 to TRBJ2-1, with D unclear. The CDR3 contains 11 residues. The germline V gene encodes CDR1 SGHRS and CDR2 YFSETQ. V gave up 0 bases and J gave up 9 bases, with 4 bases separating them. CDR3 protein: CASSLGGEQFF. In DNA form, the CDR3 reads TGCGCCAGCAGCTTGGGCGGTGAGCAGTTCTTC.

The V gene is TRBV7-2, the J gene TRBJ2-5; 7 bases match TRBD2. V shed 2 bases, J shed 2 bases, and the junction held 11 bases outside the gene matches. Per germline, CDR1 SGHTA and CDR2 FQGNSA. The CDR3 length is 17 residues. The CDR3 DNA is TGTGCCAGCAGCTTAAGAGTTGGTAGCGGGTTACAAGAGACCCAGTACTTC. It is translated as CASSLRVGSGLQETQYF.

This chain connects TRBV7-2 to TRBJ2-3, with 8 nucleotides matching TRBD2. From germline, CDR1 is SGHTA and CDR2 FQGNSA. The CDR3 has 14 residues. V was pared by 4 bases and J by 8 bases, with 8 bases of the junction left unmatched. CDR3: CASSSLSGRGTQYF. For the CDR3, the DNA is TGTGCCAGCAGCTCCCTGTCCGGGAGGGGTACGCAGTATTTT.

CDR3 nucleotides: TGTGCCACCAGCAGTAGGACAGAGGTTGATCAGCCCCAGCATTTT. Translating gives CATSSRTEVDQPQHF. The rearrangement joins TRBV15 to TRBJ1-5; D is possibly TRBD1 (6 bases). CDR1 and CDR2 from the germline V gene are LNHNV and YYDKDF (reference sequence). The CDR3 is 15 amino acids. Trimming took 3 bases from V and 5 from J, leaving 14 bases between them. Full variable domain (missing parts from reference TRBV15 and TRBJ1-5): DAMVIQNPRYQVTQFGKPVTLSCSQTLNHNVMYWYQQKSSQAPKLLFHYYDKDFNNEADTPDNFQSRRPNTSFCFLDIRSPGLGDTAMYLCATSSRTEVDQPQHFGDGTRLSIL.

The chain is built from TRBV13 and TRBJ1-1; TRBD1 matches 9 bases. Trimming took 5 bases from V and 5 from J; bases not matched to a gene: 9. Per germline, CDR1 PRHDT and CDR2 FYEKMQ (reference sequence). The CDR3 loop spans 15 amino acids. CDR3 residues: CASSPATGGLTEAFF. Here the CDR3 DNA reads TGTGCCAGCAGCCCAGCGACAGGGGGGTTAACTGAAGCTTTCTTT.

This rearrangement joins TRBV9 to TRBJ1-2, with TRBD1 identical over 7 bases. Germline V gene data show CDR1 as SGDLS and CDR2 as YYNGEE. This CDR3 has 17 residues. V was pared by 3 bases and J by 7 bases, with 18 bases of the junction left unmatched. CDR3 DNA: TGTGCCAGCAGCGATCGTCAGGGGGTTTCCTTTTTTTCTGGCTACACCTTC. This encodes CASSDRQGVSFFSGYTF.